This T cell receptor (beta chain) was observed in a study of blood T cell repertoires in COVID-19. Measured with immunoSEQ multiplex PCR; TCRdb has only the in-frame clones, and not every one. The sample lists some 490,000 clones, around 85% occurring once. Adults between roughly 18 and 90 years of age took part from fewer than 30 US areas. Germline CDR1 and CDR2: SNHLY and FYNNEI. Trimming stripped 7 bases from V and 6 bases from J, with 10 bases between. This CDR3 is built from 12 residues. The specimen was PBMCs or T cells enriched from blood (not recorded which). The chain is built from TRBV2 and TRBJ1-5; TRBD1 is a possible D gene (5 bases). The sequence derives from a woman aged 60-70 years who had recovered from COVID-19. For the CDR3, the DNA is TGTGCCAGCACCCAGGGCGCTCAGCCCCAGCATTTT. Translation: CASTQGAQPQHF.